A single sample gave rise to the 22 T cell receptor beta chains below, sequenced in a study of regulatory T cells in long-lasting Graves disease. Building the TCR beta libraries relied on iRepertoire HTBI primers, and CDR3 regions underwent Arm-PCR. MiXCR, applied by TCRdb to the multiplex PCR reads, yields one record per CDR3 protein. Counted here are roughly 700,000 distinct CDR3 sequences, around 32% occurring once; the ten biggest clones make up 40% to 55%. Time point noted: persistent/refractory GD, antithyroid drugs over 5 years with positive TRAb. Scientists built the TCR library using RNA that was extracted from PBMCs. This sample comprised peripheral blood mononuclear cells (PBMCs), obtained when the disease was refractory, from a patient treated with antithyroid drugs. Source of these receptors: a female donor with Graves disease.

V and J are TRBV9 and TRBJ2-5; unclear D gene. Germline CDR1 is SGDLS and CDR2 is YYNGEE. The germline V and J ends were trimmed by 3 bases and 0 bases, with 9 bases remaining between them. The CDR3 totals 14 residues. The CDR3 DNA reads TGTGCCAGCAGCGCCCAGGATGACCAAGAGACCCAGTACTTC. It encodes CASSAQDDQETQYF.

CDR3 DNA sequence: TGTGCCAGCAAAGCAGTCGGACAGGGTTCCTACGAGCAGTACTTC. Translation: CASKAVGQGSYEQYF. The V call is TRBV28, the J call TRBJ2-7; 8 positions match TRBD1. The CDR3 runs to 15 residues. Germline CDR1 MDHEN, CDR2 SYDVKM. V dropped 7 bases and J dropped 1; count of bases not matched to a gene: 9.

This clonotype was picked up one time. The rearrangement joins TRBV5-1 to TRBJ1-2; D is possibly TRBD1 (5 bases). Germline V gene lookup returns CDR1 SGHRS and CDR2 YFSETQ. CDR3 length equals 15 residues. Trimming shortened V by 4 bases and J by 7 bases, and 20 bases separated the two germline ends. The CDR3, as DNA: TGCGCCAGCAGCCCCGGGACTGATATATCTGGTGGCTACACCTTC. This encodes CASSPGTDISGGYTF.

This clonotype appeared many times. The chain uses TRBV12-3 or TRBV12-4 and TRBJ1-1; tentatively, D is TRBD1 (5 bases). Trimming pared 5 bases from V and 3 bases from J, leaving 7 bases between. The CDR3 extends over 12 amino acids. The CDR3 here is CASSATDTEAFF. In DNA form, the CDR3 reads TGTGCCAGCAGTGCGACAGACACTGAAGCTTTCTTT.

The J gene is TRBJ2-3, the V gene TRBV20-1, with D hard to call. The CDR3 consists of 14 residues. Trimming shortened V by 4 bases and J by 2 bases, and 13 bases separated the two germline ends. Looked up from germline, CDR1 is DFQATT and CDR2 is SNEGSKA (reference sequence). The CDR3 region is CSAIVLTPTDTQYF. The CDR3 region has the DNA TGCAGTGCTATTGTCCTGACGCCCACAGATACGCAGTATTTT.

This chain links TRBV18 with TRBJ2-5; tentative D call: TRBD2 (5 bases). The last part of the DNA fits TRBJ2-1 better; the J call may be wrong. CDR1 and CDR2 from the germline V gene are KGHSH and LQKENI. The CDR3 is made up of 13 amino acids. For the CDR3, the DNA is TGTGCCAGCTCACAGGATGAGGGCAATGAGCAGTTCTTC. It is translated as CASSQDEGNEQFF.

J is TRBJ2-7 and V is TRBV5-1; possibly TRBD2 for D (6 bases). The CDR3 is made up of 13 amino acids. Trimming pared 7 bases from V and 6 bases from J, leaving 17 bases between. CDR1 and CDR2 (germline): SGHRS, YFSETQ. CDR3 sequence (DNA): TGCGCCAGCGGCCTGGAACGGAGGGGCGAGCAGTACTTC. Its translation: CASGLERRGEQYF.

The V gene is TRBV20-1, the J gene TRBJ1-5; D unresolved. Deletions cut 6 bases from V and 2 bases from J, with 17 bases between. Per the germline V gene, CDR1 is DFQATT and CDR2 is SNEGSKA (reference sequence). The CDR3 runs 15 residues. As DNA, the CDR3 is TGCAGTGCGGCCTCCGGAACCTGGGGCAATCAGCCCCAGCATTTT. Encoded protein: CSAASGTWGNQPQHF.

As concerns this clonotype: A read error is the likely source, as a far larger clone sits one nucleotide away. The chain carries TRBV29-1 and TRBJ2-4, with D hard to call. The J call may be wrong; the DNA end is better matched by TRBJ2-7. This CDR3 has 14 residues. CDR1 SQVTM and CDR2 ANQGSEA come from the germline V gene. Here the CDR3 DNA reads TGCAGCGTTGTTGAGGACCCCTCCTCCTACGAGCAGTACTTC. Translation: CSVVEDPSSYEQYF.

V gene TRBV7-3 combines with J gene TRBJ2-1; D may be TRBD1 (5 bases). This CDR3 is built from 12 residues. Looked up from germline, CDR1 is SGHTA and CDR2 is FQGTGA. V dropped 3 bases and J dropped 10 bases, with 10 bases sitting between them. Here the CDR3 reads CASSFVRGEQFF. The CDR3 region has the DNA TGTGCCAGCAGCTTTGTAAGGGGCGAGCAGTTCTTC.

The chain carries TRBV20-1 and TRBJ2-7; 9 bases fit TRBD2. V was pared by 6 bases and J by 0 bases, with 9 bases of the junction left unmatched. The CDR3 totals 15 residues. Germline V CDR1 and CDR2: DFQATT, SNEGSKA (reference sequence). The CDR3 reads CSAKIPGLASYEQYF. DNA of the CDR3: TGCAGTGCCAAGATACCGGGACTAGCCTCCTACGAGCAGTACTTC.

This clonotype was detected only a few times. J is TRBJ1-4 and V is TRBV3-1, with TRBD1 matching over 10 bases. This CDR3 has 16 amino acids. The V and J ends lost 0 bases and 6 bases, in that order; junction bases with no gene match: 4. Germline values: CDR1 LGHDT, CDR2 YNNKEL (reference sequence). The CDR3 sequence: CASSQDGTGDHEKLFF. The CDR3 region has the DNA TGTGCCAGCAGCCAAGACGGGACAGGGGATCATGAAAAACTGTTTTTT.

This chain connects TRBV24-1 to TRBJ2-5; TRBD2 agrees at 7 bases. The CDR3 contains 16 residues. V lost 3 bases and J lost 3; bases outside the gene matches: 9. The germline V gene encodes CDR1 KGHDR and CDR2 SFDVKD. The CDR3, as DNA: TGTGCCACCAGTGATCCCCTCGCGGGAGCGGAAGAGACCCAGTACTTC. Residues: CATSDPLAGAEETQYF.

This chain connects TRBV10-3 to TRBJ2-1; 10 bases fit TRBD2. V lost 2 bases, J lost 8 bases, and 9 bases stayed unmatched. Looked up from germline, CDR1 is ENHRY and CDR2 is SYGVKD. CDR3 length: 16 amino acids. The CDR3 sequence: CAISETTSGRVDEQFF. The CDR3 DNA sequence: TGTGCCATCAGTGAGACCACAAGCGGGAGGGTAGATGAGCAGTTCTTC.

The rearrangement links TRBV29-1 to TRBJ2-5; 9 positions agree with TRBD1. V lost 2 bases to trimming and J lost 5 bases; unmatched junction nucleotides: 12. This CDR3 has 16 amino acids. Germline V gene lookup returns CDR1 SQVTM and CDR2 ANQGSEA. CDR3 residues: CSVETPRGQGTETQYF. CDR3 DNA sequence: TGCAGCGTTGAAACCCCCAGGGGACAGGGTACGGAGACCCAGTACTTC.

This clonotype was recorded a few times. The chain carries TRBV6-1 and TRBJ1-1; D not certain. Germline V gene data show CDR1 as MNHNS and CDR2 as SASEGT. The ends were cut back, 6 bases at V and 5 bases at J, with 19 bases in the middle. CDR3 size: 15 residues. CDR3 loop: CASSQLPWGETEAFF. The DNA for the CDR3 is TGTGCCAGCAGCCAACTCCCATGGGGTGAAACTGAAGCTTTCTTT.

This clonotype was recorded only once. In nucleotides, the CDR3 is TGCGCCAGCAGCCAAGTATCTAGCGGACCCACCGGGGAGCTGTTTTTT. This translates into CASSQVSSGPTGELFF. V usage is TRBV4-1 and J usage is TRBJ2-2, with 7 bases fitting TRBD2. J gave up 4 bases and V 1 base, and 6 bases lay outside the gene matches. Germline V gene lookup returns CDR1 MGHRA and CDR2 YSYEKL. The CDR3 has 16 amino acids.

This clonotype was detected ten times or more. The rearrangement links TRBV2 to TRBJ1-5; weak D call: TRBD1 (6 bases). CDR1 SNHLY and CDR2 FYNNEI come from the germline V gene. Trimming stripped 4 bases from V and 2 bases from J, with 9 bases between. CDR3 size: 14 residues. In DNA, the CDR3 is TGTGCCAGCAGTGGTTCAGGGGGCAATCAGCCCCAGCATTTT. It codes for CASSGSGGNQPQHF.

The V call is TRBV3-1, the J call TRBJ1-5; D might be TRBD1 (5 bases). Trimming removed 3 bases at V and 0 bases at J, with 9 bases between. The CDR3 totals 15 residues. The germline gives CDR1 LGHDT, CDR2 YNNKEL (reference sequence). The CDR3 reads CASSHGQNSNQPQHF. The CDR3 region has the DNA TGTGCCAGCAGCCATGGACAAAATAGCAATCAGCCCCAGCATTTT.

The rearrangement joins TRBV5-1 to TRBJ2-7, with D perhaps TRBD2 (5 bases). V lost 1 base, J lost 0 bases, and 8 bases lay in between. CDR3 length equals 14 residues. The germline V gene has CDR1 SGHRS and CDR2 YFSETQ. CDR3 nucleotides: TGCGCCAGCAGCTTGACGAGGGCCTCCTACGAGCAGTACTTC. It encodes CASSLTRASYEQYF. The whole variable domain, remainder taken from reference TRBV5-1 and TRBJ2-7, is KAGVTQTPRYLIKTRGQQVTLSCSPISGHRSVSWYQQTPGQGLQFLFEYFSETQRNKGNFPGRFSGRQFSNSRSEMNVSTLELGDSALYLCASSLTRASYEQYFGPGTRLTVT.

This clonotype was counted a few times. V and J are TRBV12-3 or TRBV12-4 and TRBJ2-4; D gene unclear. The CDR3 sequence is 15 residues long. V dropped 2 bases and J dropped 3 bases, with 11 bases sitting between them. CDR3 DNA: TGTGCCAGCAGTTTACGTGTCGGTGGCAAAAACATTCAGTACTTC. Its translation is CASSLRVGGKNIQYF.

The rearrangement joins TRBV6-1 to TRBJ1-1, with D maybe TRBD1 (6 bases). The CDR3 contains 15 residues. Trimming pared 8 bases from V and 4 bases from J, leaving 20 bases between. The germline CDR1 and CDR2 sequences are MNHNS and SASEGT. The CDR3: CASSVGTIEITEAFF. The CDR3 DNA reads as TGTGCCAGCTCTGTGGGGACAATTGAAATCACTGAAGCTTTCTTT.